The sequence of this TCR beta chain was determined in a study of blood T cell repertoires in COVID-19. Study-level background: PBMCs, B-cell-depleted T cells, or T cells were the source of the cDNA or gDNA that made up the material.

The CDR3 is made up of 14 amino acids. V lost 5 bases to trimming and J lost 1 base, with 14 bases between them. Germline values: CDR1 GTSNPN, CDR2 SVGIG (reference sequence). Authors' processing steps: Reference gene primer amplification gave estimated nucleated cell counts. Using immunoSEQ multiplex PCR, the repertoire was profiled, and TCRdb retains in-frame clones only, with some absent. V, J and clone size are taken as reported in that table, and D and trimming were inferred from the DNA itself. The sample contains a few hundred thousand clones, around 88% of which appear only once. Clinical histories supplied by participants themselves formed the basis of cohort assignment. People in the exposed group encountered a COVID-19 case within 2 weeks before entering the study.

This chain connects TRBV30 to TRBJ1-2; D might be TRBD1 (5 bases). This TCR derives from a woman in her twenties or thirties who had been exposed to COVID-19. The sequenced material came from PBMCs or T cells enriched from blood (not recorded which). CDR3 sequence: CAWAYGGDNYGYTF. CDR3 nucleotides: TGTGCCTGGGCCTATGGGGGGGATAACTATGGCTACACCTTC. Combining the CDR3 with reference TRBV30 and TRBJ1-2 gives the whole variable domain SQTIHQWPATLVQPVGSPLSLECTVEGTSNPNLYWYRQAAGRGLQLLFYSVGIGQISSEVPQNLSASRPQDRQFILSSKKLLLSDSGFYLCAWAYGGDNYGYTFGSGTRLTVV.